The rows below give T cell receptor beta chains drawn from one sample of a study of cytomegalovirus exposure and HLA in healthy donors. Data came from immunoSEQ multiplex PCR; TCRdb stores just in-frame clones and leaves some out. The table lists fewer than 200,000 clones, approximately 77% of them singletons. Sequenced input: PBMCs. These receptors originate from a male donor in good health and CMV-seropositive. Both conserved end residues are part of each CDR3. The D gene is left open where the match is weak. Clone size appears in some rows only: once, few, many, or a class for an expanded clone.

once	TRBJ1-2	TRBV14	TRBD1	CASSPGQGRSLSGYTF	TGTGCCAGCAGCCCAGGACAGGGCCGGTCGTTAAGCGGCTACACCTTC
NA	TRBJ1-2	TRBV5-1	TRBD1	CASSTGTAKANYGYTF	TGCGCCAGCAGCACCGGGACAGCGAAAGCTAACTATGGCTACACCTTC
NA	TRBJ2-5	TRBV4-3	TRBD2	CASSQVGGPQETQYF	TGCGCCAGCAGCCAAGTGGGAGGGCCCCAAGAGACCCAGTACTTC
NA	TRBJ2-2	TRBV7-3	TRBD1	CASSLSDRDSDTGELFF	TGTGCCAGCAGCTTATCGGACAGGGATTCCGACACCGGGGAGCTGTTTTTT
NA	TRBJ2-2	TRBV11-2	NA	CASYRVRTGELFF	TGTGCCAGTTACAGGGTCAGGACCGGGGAGCTGTTTTTT
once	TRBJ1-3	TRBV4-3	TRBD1	CASSQLTGAGNTIYF	TGCGCCAGCAGCCAACTGACAGGGGCTGGAAACACCATATATTTT
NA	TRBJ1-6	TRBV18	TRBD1	CASSPGTDNSPLHF	TGTGCCAGCTCACCAGGGACAGATAATTCACCCCTCCACTTT
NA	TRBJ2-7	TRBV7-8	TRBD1	CASSPDRGDEQYF	TGTGCCAGCAGCCCGGACAGGGGAGACGAGCAGTACTTC
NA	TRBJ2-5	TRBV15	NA	CATSRDVATETQYF	TGTGCCACCAGCAGAGATGTAGCAACTGAGACCCAGTACTTC
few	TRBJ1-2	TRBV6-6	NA	CASSYSKQGSGYTF	TGTGCCAGCAGTTACTCGAAACAGGGATCTGGCTACACCTTC
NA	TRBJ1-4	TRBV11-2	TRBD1	CASSFGQGGEKLFF	TGTGCCAGCAGCTTCGGACAGGGAGGGGAAAAACTGTTTTTT
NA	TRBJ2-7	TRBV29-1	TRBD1	CSVETGGEQYF	TGCAGCGTTGAAACAGGGGGCGAGCAGTACTTC
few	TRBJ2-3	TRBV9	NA	CASSVATSQAQYF	TGTGCCAGCAGCGTAGCAACCTCCCAGGCGCAGTATTTT
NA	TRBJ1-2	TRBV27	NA	CASTSGAGEGANYGYTF	TGTGCCAGCACCTCGGGGGCAGGGGAGGGGGCTAACTATGGCTACACCTTC
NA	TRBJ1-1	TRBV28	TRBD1	CASSNRGLSTEAFF	TGTGCCAGCAGTAACAGGGGGCTGAGTACTGAAGCTTTCTTT
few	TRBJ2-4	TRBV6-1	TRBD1	CASSEEAGGSWAKNIQYF	TGTGCCAGCAGCGAAGAGGCAGGGGGAAGTTGGGCCAAAAACATTCAGTACTTC
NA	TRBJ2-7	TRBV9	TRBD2	CASSVAPRTSGTAYEQYF	TGTGCCAGCAGCGTAGCTCCACGGACTAGCGGGACTGCCTACGAGCAGTACTTC
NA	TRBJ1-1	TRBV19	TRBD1	CASSRPDRANTEAFF	TGTGCCAGTAGTAGACCCGACAGGGCGAACACTGAAGCTTTCTTT
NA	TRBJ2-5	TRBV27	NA	CASSRGLGQETQYF	TGTGCCAGCAGTCGGGGGTTAGGCCAAGAGACCCAGTACTTC
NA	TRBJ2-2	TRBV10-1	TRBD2	CASRGATSGGANTGELFF	TGCGCCAGCAGGGGGGCAACTAGCGGGGGTGCGAACACCGGGGAGCTGTTTTTT
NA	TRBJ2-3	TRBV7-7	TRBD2	CASSFGREGTDTQYF	TGTGCTAGCAGCTTCGGCAGGGAGGGAACAGATACGCAGTATTTT
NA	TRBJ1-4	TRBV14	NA	CASRNKNEGVMVRTNEKLFF	TGTGCCAGCAGAAATAAAAACGAGGGGGTAATGGTTCGAACTAATGAAAAACTGTTTTTT
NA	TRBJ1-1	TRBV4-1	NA	CASTLTRQVNTEAFF	TGCGCCAGCACCCTTACCCGGCAGGTGAACACTGAAGCTTTCTTT